This T cell receptor (beta chain) was identified in a study of cytomegalovirus exposure and HLA in healthy donors. Per germline, CDR1 LNHNV and CDR2 YYDKDF (reference sequence). The CDR3 runs 12 residues. Between the trimmed V and J ends, which lost 1 base and 8 bases, there was a span of 6 bases. Vbeta (60) and Jbeta (13) primers were used in the PCR. Repertoires were generated with immunoSEQ multiplex PCR, while TCRdb's copy carries only in-frame clones and drops some. The table shows approximately 100,000 clones, with just under 75% occurring only once. This TCR was recovered from a human donor in good health. The J gene is TRBJ2-1, the V gene TRBV15; D not resolved. Sequenced: PBMCs. CDR3 loop: CATSRVEHEQFF. CDR3 sequence (DNA): TGTGCCACCAGCAGAGTAGAGCATGAGCAGTTCTTC.